The 22 T cell receptor beta chains below were found in one sample sequenced in a study of T-cell memory formation after mild COVID-19. TCRdb reprocessed the 5' RACE reads with MiXCR, giving one entry per CDR3 protein. Among fewer than 350,000 distinct CDR3 sequences listed, roughly 18% were seen once. Sample: PBMCs or a T cell subset sorted from them (not recorded which). All receptors come from a young man who had mild COVID-19 (a few samples of this study predate the infection). Cell type and time point are not known.

This clonotype was picked up a small number of times. V usage is TRBV20-1 and J usage is TRBJ2-5; D is tentatively TRBD1 or TRBD2 (5 bases each). V was pared by 2 bases and J by 5 bases, with 18 bases between. This CDR3 spans 15 amino acids. Germline assignment: CDR1 DFQATT and CDR2 SNEGSKA (reference sequence). Here the CDR3 DNA reads TGCAGTGCTAGAAGGGACGCTCGAAACGGCGAGACCCAGTACTTC. It translates to CSARRDARNGETQYF.

The chain combines TRBV5-4 with TRBJ2-5; 7 bases are a match to TRBD1. J lost 4 bases, V lost 4 bases, and 10 bases had no gene match. The germline V gene has CDR1 SGHNT and CDR2 YYREEE (reference sequence). The CDR3 spans 15 residues. The chain's CDR3 is CASSHPGTVRETQYF. CDR3 DNA sequence: TGTGCCAGCAGCCACCCCGGGACAGTGAGAGAGACCCAGTACTTC.

There are a few counts of this clonotype. The chain carries TRBV28 and TRBJ1-2, with no clear D. From germline, CDR1 is MDHEN and CDR2 SYDVKM. V gave up 8 bases and J gave up 1 base, with 8 bases separating them. The CDR3 has 12 amino acids. The CDR3 spells CASEDVNYGYTF. The DNA of the CDR3 is TGTGCCAGCGAAGACGTTAACTATGGCTACACCTTC.

This clonotype was observed a handful of times. The chain joins TRBV7-3 to TRBJ2-5; D call uncertain. Trimming took off 4 bases at V and 5 bases at J, with 8 bases between the two ends. This CDR3 has 12 amino acids. Germline V CDR1 and CDR2: SGHTA, FQGTGA. The CDR3, as DNA: TGTGCCAGCAGCTATATTGGGGAGACCCAGTACTTC. It translates to CASSYIGETQYF.

In this sample, this clonotype turned up a few times. The chain recombines TRBV9 with TRBJ2-6; D is uncertain. V shed 2 bases and J shed 0 bases, with 6 bases lying between them. This CDR3 is built from 15 residues. Per germline, CDR1 SGDLS and CDR2 YYNGEE. The CDR3 region is CASSVHTSGANVLTF. The CDR3 DNA reads as TGTGCCAGCAGCGTCCACACCTCTGGGGCCAACGTCCTGACTTTC.

The chain couples TRBV7-2 to TRBJ1-5; 10 positions match TRBD1. CDR3 size: 16 residues. Trimming cost V 3 bases and J 4 bases; bases outside gene matches: 6. Germline V gives CDR1 SGHTA, CDR2 FQGNSA. CDR3 sequence reads: CASSFTGTGENQPQHF. In DNA form, the CDR3 reads TGTGCCAGCAGCTTCACCGGGACAGGGGAAAATCAGCCCCAGCATTTT.

The chain joins TRBV3-1 to TRBJ2-7, with D perhaps TRBD2 (6 bases). Per the germline V gene, CDR1 is LGHDT and CDR2 is YNNKEL (reference sequence). The CDR3 totals 15 residues. Trimming cost V 1 base and J 2 bases, with 12 bases left between them. The CDR3 reads CASSQGRGAAYEQYV. CDR3 nucleotide sequence: TGTGCCAGCAGCCAAGGGCGCGGGGCAGCCTACGAGCAGTACGTC.

This clonotype was counted only a few times. The V call is TRBV6-2 or TRBV6-3, the J call TRBJ1-1; no definite D call. The CDR3 extends over 16 amino acids. With 2 bases removed from V and 3 bases from J, the gap between germline ends came to 16 bases. From germline, CDR1 is MNHEY and CDR2 SVGEGT. The CDR3 DNA follows: TGTGCCAGCAGTTACAGGAAAGGTTTTCTGGACACTGAAGCTTTCTTT. Translated, it gives CASSYRKGFLDTEAFF.

The table lists this clonotype with a few counts. V gene TRBV6-5 combines with J gene TRBJ2-5, with a tentative D call TRBD1 (7 bases). This CDR3 has 18 residues. The V end was cut by 0 bases, the J end by 5 bases, with 22 bases between. CDR1 is MNHEY, CDR2 SVGAGI, per germline. CDR3 nucleotides: TGTGCCAGCAGTTACTCGAATCCGGCAGGGGGGATTAAGGAGACCCAGTACTTC. It yields the protein CASSYSNPAGGIKETQYF.

The CDR3 nucleotides read TGTGCCAGCAGCCGACCTACACAAGAGACCCAGTACTTC. Its protein is CASSRPTQETQYF. The chain employs TRBV7-2 and TRBJ2-5, with D uncertain. The CDR3 has 13 residues. CDR1 SGHTA and CDR2 FQGNSA come from the germline V gene. The V end was cut by 5 bases, the J end by 2 bases, with 9 bases between.

This clonotype appeared a few times. The rearrangement uses TRBV7-9 and TRBJ2-4; D is unclear. V lost 0 bases and J 5 bases, leaving 11 bases between the germline ends. This CDR3 has 15 residues. Germline V CDR1 and CDR2: SEHNR, FQNEAQ (reference sequence). CDR3: CASSLAMGAENIQYF. The DNA for the CDR3 is TGTGCCAGCAGCTTAGCGATGGGCGCAGAAAACATTCAGTACTTC.

The chain uses TRBV5-1 and TRBJ1-5, with D perhaps TRBD1 (5 bases). From germline, CDR1 is SGHRS and CDR2 YFSETQ. Trimming shortened V by 1 base and J by 2 bases, and 16 bases separated the two germline ends. The CDR3 consists of 17 residues. The CDR3 DNA follows: TGCGCCAGCAGCTTGATTCAGGGCGGGTGGGGCAATCAGCCCCAGCATTTT. This encodes CASSLIQGGWGNQPQHF.

This clonotype turned up a few times. The gene calls are TRBV7-8 and TRBJ1-1; tentative D call: TRBD1 (5 bases). V shed 4 bases and J shed 7 bases, with 22 bases lying between them. CDR1 is SGHVS and CDR2 is FQNEAQ in the germline V gene. There are 16 residues in the CDR3. The CDR3 reads CASSSGPGRTSSEAFF. As DNA, the CDR3 is TGTGCCAGCAGCTCGGGCCCCGGACGGACAAGCAGTGAAGCTTTCTTT.

The chain joins TRBV24-1 to TRBJ2-3; D is undetermined. Per germline, CDR1 KGHDR and CDR2 SFDVKD. This CDR3 has 11 residues. V was pared by 5 bases and J by 9 bases, with 8 bases between. The CDR3 protein is CATSAYETQYF. The CDR3 DNA reads TGTGCCACCAGTGCCTATGAGACGCAGTATTTT.

This sequence joins TRBV14 and TRBJ2-7; unclear D gene. This CDR3 region has 13 residues. Germline V gene lookup returns CDR1 SGHDN and CDR2 FVKESK. V was shortened by 1 base and J by 6 bases, with 10 bases between the two germline ends. DNA for the CDR3: TGTGCCAGCAGCCAAGGGGGTTTGATCGAGCAGTACTTC. Translated: CASSQGGLIEQYF.

This sequence joins TRBV11-2 and TRBJ1-1; D is possibly TRBD1 (5 bases). This CDR3 comprises 14 residues. Germline-derived CDR1 and CDR2 are SGHAT and FQNNGV. The germline V and J ends were trimmed by 5 bases and 7 bases, with 17 bases remaining between them. CDR3 in amino acids: CASSSNRDVREAFF. CDR3 in DNA: TGTGCCAGCAGCAGTAACCGGGACGTCCGTGAAGCTTTCTTT.

This chain joins TRBV29-1 and TRBJ1-1, with unresolved D. CDR3 length equals 13 residues. V was cut by 6 bases and J by 0 bases, with 11 bases left in between. Germline V CDR1 and CDR2: SQVTM, ANQGSEA. This chain's CDR3 is CSVAGRLNTEAFF. CDR3 bases: TGCAGCGTGGCCGGGAGGCTGAACACTGAAGCTTTCTTT.

V gene TRBV4-1 combines with J gene TRBJ2-3; maybe TRBD1 (6 bases). The length of the CDR3 is 16 residues. Germline V CDR1 and CDR2: MGHRA, YSYEKL. Trimming stripped 7 bases from V and 1 base from J, with 18 bases between. CDR3 in amino acids: CASNNEGGPRTDTQYF. The CDR3 DNA reads as TGCGCCAGCAACAACGAAGGGGGACCCCGCACAGATACGCAGTATTTT.

V usage is TRBV10-3 and J usage is TRBJ1-1; no definite D call. V lost 6 bases and J 7 bases, leaving 15 bases between the germline ends. In germline, CDR1 is ENHRY, CDR2 SYGVKD. The CDR3 loop spans 13 amino acids. The CDR3 nucleotides are TGTGCCATCAGACCAAAGGGTCTTCTTGAAGCTTTCTTT. Protein product: CAIRPKGLLEAFF.

The V and J genes are TRBV27 and TRBJ2-1; either TRBD1 or TRBD2 may supply D (5 bases each). This CDR3 spans 16 amino acids. V was trimmed by 1 base and J by 9 bases, leaving 19 bases between them. Per germline, CDR1 MNHEY and CDR2 SMNVEV (reference sequence). DNA of the CDR3: TGTGCCAGCAGTTTATGGGGGTACGGCTACTCAACTGAGCAGTTCTTC. This codes for CASSLWGYGYSTEQFF.

The chain has TRBV5-1 and TRBJ2-1, with 7 nucleotides matching TRBD2. The CDR3 loop spans 17 amino acids. The V segment lost 0 bases and the J segment 6 bases; nucleotides outside the gene matches: 12. The germline V gene has CDR1 SGHRS and CDR2 YFSETQ. DNA of the CDR3: TGCGCCAGCAGCTTGGCCCGGGACTACGGTATGAGCAATGAGCAGTTCTTC. It codes for CASSLARDYGMSNEQFF.

V and J are TRBV25-1 and TRBJ1-1; perhaps TRBD1 as D (6 bases). The CDR3 contains 14 residues. Germline V gene lookup returns CDR1 MGHDK and CDR2 SYGVNS. V lost 6 bases to trimming and J lost 7 bases, with 18 bases between them. The CDR3 here is CASRWTGAAGEAFF. CDR3 DNA sequence: TGTGCCAGCAGGTGGACGGGGGCGGCGGGTGAAGCTTTCTTT.